The clone carrying this T cell receptor beta chain was seen a few times. As yet, its antigen is unknown. This record belongs to a study of response to subunit inactivated influenza vaccine. General study findings and limits: Each seasonal flu vaccination may recruit only limited new T cells, authors suggested.

In germline, CDR1 is SGHTA, CDR2 FQGTGA. The CDR3 is 15 amino acids. Trimming cost V 5 bases and J 4 bases; bases outside gene matches: 5. Each CDR3 protein is one row after TCRdb ran MiXCR on the RT-PCR reads. This table has about 700,000 distinct CDR3 sequences, 13% to 15% appearing once. The V gene is TRBV7-3, the J gene TRBJ2-5; TRBD2 matches 12 bases. The receptor comes from a man aged 50 to 60 who received an inactivated influenza vaccine. The specimen was PBMCs from blood, collected approximately 15 days before vaccination. CDR3 bases: TGTGCCAGCAGCCAAAGGGGACTAGCGGGAGAGACCCAGTACTTC. Its protein product is CASSQRGLAGETQYF.